Listed below are T cell receptor beta chains from one sample, sequenced in a study of identical twins. TCRdb fed the 5' RACE reads into MiXCR, producing one record per CDR3 protein. The repertoire consists of roughly 260,000 distinct CDR3 sequences, with over 12% occurring once and the leading ten covering 8.8%. The sequenced sample consisted of memory (CD45RO+) T cells sorted from blood. These receptors all stem from a woman between 18 and 29 years old in good health. Both conserved end residues are part of each CDR3. D genes are given only for firm matches. Size tells how often a clone was seen (once, few, many) or the class of an expanded clone, and some rows leave it out.

clone_size	v_call	d_call	j_call	cdr3_aa	cdr3_nt
few	TRBV20-1	TRBD2	TRBJ2-3	CSAPTSGAPDTQYF	TGCAGTGCTCCTACTAGCGGAGCACCAGATACGCAGTATTTT
.	TRBV4-3	.	TRBJ2-1	CASSQAGLSYNEQFF	TGCGCCAGCAGCCAAGCCGGATTAAGCTACAATGAGCAGTTCTTC
.	TRBV7-2	.	TRBJ2-3	CASSRAFFSTDTQYF	TGTGCCAGCAGCCGGGCGTTCTTTAGCACAGATACGCAGTATTTT
.	TRBV5-1	.	TRBJ1-1	CASSSGPPSPEAFF	TGCGCCAGCTCGTCAGGACCTCCCAGCCCTGAAGCTTTCTTT
few	TRBV2	TRBD2	TRBJ2-1	CASSPSGGSYNEQFF	TGTGCCAGCAGTCCAAGCGGGGGCTCCTACAATGAGCAGTTCTTC
.	TRBV3-1	.	TRBJ1-3	CASSQDDGGNTIYF	TGTGCCAGCAGCCAAGATGACGGCGGAAACACCATATATTTT
.	TRBV11-2	TRBD2	TRBJ2-5	CASSPLLGSGSWGETQYF	TGTGCCAGCAGCCCACTCCTGGGTAGCGGGAGTTGGGGAGAGACCCAGTACTTC
.	TRBV11-2	.	TRBJ2-3	CASSPFRRPTDSQYF	TGTGCCAGCAGCCCCTTTCGGAGGCCCACAGATTCGCAGTATTTT
.	TRBV12-3/TRBV12-4	.	TRBJ2-2	CASNLGAGELFF	TGTGCCAGCAATTTAGGGGCCGGGGAGCTGTTTTTT
many	TRBV18	.	TRBJ1-2	CASSPPGESYGYTF	TGTGCCAGCTCACCACCGGGGGAGAGCTATGGCTACACCTTC
.	TRBV6-1	.	TRBJ1-2	CASQRGDYGYTF	TGTGCCAGCCAACGGGGGGACTATGGCTACACCTTC
.	TRBV20-1	TRBD2	TRBJ2-1	CSARGQRGRARYNEQFF	TGCAGTGCTAGAGGGCAGCGGGGGCGCGCCCGTTACAATGAGCAGTTCTTC
.	TRBV12-3/TRBV12-4	TRBD2	TRBJ2-3	CASSQSTSGRREGGTDTQYF	TGTGCCAGCAGTCAGTCGACTAGCGGGAGGCGAGAGGGGGGCACAGATACGCAGTATTTT
.	TRBV4-3	TRBD2	TRBJ2-2	CASSQFHSAGGYGELFF	TGCGCCAGCAGCCAATTCCATTCAGCGGGAGGGTACGGGGAGCTGTTTTTT
many	TRBV5-1	.	TRBJ1-1	CASSSSLVEAFF	TGCGCCAGCAGCTCCTCGTTGGTAGAGGCTTTCTTT
many	TRBV7-9	TRBD1	TRBJ1-3	CASSSNRGGGNTIYF	TGTGCCAGCAGCTCAAACAGGGGTGGTGGAAACACCATATATTTT
.	TRBV5-1	TRBD1	TRBJ2-7	CASSLAGGLYEQYF	TGCGCCAGCAGCTTGGCAGGGGGTCTTTACGAGCAGTACTTC
many	TRBV3-1	TRBD1	TRBJ2-2	CASSQGTGQANTGELFF	TGTGCCAGCAGCCAGGGAACGGGACAGGCCAACACCGGGGAGCTGTTTTTT
few	TRBV6-2/TRBV6-3	.	TRBJ2-5	CASSYLVEETQYF	TGTGCCAGCAGTTACCTGGTGGAAGAGACCCAGTACTTC
few	TRBV11-2	.	TRBJ2-7	CASSSPIDSYEQYF	TGTGCCAGCAGCTCCCCCATTGACTCCTACGAGCAGTACTTC
few	TRBV11-2	.	TRBJ2-2	CASSSGLTGTGELFF	TGTGCCAGCAGCTCAGGTTTAACAGGGACCGGGGAGCTGTTTTTT
.	TRBV20-1	.	TRBJ1-6	CSARFQGSNSPLHF	TGCAGTGCTAGATTCCAGGGGAGCAATTCACCCCTCCACTTT
.	TRBV20-1	.	TRBJ2-5	CSARQGQETQYF	TGCAGTGCTAGACAGGGACAAGAGACCCAGTACTTC
.	TRBV6-1	.	TRBJ1-5	CASIRGGRTDQPQHF	TGTGCCAGCATCAGAGGAGGGCGAACCGATCAGCCCCAGCATTTT
.	TRBV6-2/TRBV6-3	.	TRBJ1-1	CASMRVAAFF	TGTGCCAGCATGCGGGTGGCAGCTTTCTTT
.	TRBV10-3	.	TRBJ2-7	CASKRGQNSYEQYF	TGTGCCTCTAAGAGAGGACAGAACTCCTACGAGCAGTACTTC
.	TRBV5-1	TRBD1	TRBJ2-7	CASGGGTGTYEQYF	TGCGCCAGCGGCGGTGGGACAGGCACCTACGAGCAGTACTTC
few	TRBV2	.	TRBJ2-2	CARGETGELFF	TGTGCCAGAGGGGAAACCGGGGAGCTGTTTTTT
few	TRBV5-1	TRBD2	TRBJ2-5	CASSLLAGIQETQYF	TGCGCCAGCAGCTTACTAGCGGGGATCCAAGAGACCCAGTACTTC
.	TRBV21-1	.	TRBJ1-2	CASSSAEGYDGYTF	TGTGCCAGCAGCAGTGCGGAGGGGTATGATGGCTACACCTTC
.	TRBV4-1	TRBD1	TRBJ2-5	CASSSQGAGETQYF	TGCGCCAGCAGCAGTCAGGGGGCGGGAGAGACCCAGTACTTC
few	TRBV5-5	.	TRBJ2-5	CASSRQEGRETQYF	TGTGCCAGCAGCCGTCAGGAGGGGCGGGAGACCCAGTACTTC
once	TRBV20-1	.	TRBJ2-1	CSAGGLAASYNEQFF	TGCAGTGCTGGGGGGTTAGCGGCCTCCTACAATGAGCAGTTCTTC
many	TRBV6-2/TRBV6-3	.	TRBJ2-1	CASSYPRGGGNYNEQFF	TGTGCCAGCAGTTACCCCCGCGGGGGCGGGAATTACAATGAGCAGTTCTTC
many	TRBV12-3/TRBV12-4	.	TRBJ1-4	CASSLRHEGEKLFF	TGTGCCAGCAGTTTGAGGCACGAGGGTGAAAAACTGTTTTTT
many	TRBV6-1	TRBD1	TRBJ1-4	CASSRGQGGDEKLFF	TGTGCCAGCAGCCGCGGACAGGGCGGGGATGAAAAACTGTTTTTT
.	TRBV5-1	.	TRBJ2-2	CASSAGQHTGELFF	TGCGCCAGCAGCGCGGGACAGCACACCGGGGAGCTGTTTTTT
.	TRBV11-1	.	TRBJ1-2	CASSPTVERYYTF	TGTGCCAGCAGCCCGACAGTTGAGCGGTACTACACCTTC
.	TRBV20-1	TRBD1	TRBJ2-1	CGYMGGQGWNEQFF	TGCGGGTACATGGGGGGACAGGGGTGGAATGAGCAGTTCTTC
.	TRBV7-2	.	TRBJ2-7	CASSLVGIQGYEQYF	TGTGCCAGCAGCTTAGTGGGGATTCAGGGTTACGAGCAGTACTTC
.	TRBV20-1	TRBD2	TRBJ2-1	CSATTSGDNEQFF	TGCAGTGCTACGACTAGCGGGGACAATGAGCAGTTCTTC
.	TRBV25-1	.	TRBJ2-3	CASNLERTLGARRTQYF	TGTGCCAGCAACCTGGAGCGGACTTTAGGGGCCAGGAGGACGCAGTATTTT
few	TRBV5-1	.	TRBJ2-1	CASSFGPFAHEQFF	TGCGCCAGCAGCTTCGGGCCCTTCGCCCATGAGCAGTTCTTC
few	TRBV12-3/TRBV12-4	.	TRBJ1-5	CASSYDHSNQPQHF	TGTGCCAGCAGCTACGACCATAGCAATCAGCCCCAGCATTTT
.	TRBV5-6	.	TRBJ2-7	CASGPGHGYEQYF	TGTGCCAGCGGCCCCGGACATGGCTACGAGCAGTACTTC
.	TRBV20-1	TRBD1	TRBJ1-2	CSAGQANYGYTF	TGCAGTGCCGGACAGGCGAACTATGGCTACACCTTC
.	TRBV7-3	.	TRBJ2-2	CASSLTTGGELFF	TGTGCCAGCAGCTTAACAACAGGCGGGGAGCTGTTTTTT
.	TRBV5-1	.	TRBJ2-7	CASSLELRVHEQYF	TGCGCCAGCAGCTTGGAGCTAAGGGTCCACGAGCAGTACTTC
.	TRBV10-3	.	TRBJ2-1	CAISDTRDSSYNEQFF	TGTGCCATCAGTGATACGCGGGACTCGTCCTACAATGAGCAGTTCTTC
few	TRBV6-5	TRBD1	TRBJ1-5	CASSYIQGVQPQHF	TGTGCCAGCAGTTACATCCAGGGGGTTCAGCCCCAGCATTTT
few	TRBV12-3/TRBV12-4	.	TRBJ1-2	CASSLRTESYGYTF	TGTGCCAGCAGTTTGAGGACAGAGAGCTATGGCTACACCTTC
.	TRBV3-1	.	TRBJ2-5	CASSQYGEETQYF	TGTGCCAGCAGCCAATACGGGGAAGAGACCCAGTACTTC
.	TRBV29-1	.	TRBJ1-1	CSVALGNTEAFF	TGCAGCGTCGCCCTGGGTAACACTGAAGCTTTCTTT
few	TRBV20-1	.	TRBJ1-1	CSARVSGFTEAFF	TGCAGTGCTAGAGTTTCGGGTTTCACTGAAGCTTTCTTT